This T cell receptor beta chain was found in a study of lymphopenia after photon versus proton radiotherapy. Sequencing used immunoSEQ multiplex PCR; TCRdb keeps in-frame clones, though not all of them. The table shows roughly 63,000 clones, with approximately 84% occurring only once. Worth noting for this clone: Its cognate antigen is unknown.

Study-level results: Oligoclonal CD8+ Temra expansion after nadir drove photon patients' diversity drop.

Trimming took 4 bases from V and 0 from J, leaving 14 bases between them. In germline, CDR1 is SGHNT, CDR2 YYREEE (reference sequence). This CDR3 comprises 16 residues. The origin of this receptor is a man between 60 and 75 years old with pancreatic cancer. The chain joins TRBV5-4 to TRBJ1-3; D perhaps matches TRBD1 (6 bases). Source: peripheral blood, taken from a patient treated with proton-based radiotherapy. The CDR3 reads CASSRRDNRSGNTIYF. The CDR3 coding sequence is TGTGCCAGCAGCCGGAGGGACAATCGCTCTGGAAACACCATATATTTT.